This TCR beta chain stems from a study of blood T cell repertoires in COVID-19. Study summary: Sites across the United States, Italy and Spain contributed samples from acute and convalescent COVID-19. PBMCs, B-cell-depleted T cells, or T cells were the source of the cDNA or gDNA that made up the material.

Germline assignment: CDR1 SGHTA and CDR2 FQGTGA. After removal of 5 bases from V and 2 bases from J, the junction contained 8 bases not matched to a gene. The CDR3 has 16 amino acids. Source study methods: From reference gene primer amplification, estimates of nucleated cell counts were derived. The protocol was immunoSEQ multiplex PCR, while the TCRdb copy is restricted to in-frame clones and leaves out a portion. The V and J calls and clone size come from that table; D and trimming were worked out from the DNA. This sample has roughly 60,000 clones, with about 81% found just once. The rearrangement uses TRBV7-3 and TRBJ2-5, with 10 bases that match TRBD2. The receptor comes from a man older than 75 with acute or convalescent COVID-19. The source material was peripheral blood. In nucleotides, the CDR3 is TGTGCCAGCAGCAATTTCCTAGCGGGGGTGCAAGAGACCCAGTACTTC. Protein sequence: CASSNFLAGVQETQYF.